This T cell receptor (beta chain) is from a study of shared clonotypes between healthy human individuals. Using immunoSEQ multiplex PCR, the repertoire was profiled, and TCRdb retains in-frame clones only, with some absent. The sample records around 2.1 million clones, roughly 91% being singletons. General observations from the study: Roughly 4.6% of naive CD4 clonotypes were common to several donors. Large sequencing depth failed to make sorted-subset sequencing complete, rarefaction showed.

Regarding this clone: The target antigen is unknown.

Naive CD8 cells lacked CD45RO, underwent positive selection for CCR7 and left out terminally differentiated effector memory CD45RA+ cells. The healthy adult donors were HIV-negative and reported no recent acute infections or vaccinations. The specimen was naive CD8+ T cells from PBMCs. This sequence was found in a man between 18 and 35 years old in good health. Some clones in this sample may be carry-over from other donors' samples.

CDR3 sequence (DNA): TGTGCCACACGGCCCGGCGAGCAGTACTTC. Protein sequence: CATRPGEQYF. The chain has TRBV7-9 and TRBJ2-7; D remains ambiguous. CDR1 and CDR2 from the germline V gene are SEHNR and FQNEAQ (reference sequence). The V gene lost 10 bases and the J gene lost 6 bases, with 10 bases spanning the gap. This CDR3 region has 10 residues.